This T cell receptor (beta chain) stems from a study of T cell responses to AZD1222 COVID-19 vaccine. The protocol was immunoSEQ multiplex PCR, while the TCRdb copy is restricted to in-frame clones and leaves out a portion. Altogether about 35,000 clones are present, 86% being singletons, with the ten largest covering 6.8%. Trimming pared 3 bases from V and 11 bases from J, leaving 13 bases between. Germline CDR1 is SGHVS and CDR2 is FQNEAQ. The length of the CDR3 is 12 residues. The rearrangement uses TRBV7-8 and TRBJ1-1; weak D call: TRBD1 (5 bases). The clonotype was recovered from an adult in good health. The material sequenced was peripheral blood, taken on day 0 of AZD1222 vaccination. Here the CDR3 DNA reads TGTGCCAGCAGCTTCGGCGAGGAGGGGGCTTTCTTT. It is translated as CASSFGEEGAFF.